This entry describes one T cell receptor beta chain. Authors' processing steps: Amplified reference gene primers provided the basis for estimating nucleated cell counts. Only in-frame clones appear in the TCRdb table, and some are missing; sequencing was by immunoSEQ multiplex PCR. D and trimming come from the DNA, and the V and J calls and clone size come from that table. The repertoire holds 150,000 to 200,000 clones, with around 87% as singletons. The data originate from a study of blood T cell repertoires in COVID-19. At the level of the study: Sites in the United States, Italy and Spain provided acute and convalescent COVID-19 samples. Sample material is recorded as cDNA or gDNA derived from T cells, B-cell-depleted T cells, or PBMCs.

Germline V gives CDR1 GTSNPN, CDR2 SVGIG (reference sequence). V dropped 3 bases and J dropped 5 bases, with 10 bases sitting between them. The CDR3 length is 12 residues. V gene TRBV30 combines with J gene TRBJ1-1; possibly TRBD1 for D (5 bases). Sample: peripheral blood. The source is a man aged 35-49 years with active or convalescent COVID-19. The CDR3 spells CAWSGGLTEAFF. The DNA of the CDR3 is TGTGCCTGGAGCGGGGGGTTGACTGAAGCTTTCTTT.